This TCR beta chain was obtained from a study of beta chain features in type 1 diabetes. Overall study results and limits: It was among patients, rather than healthy donors, that naive, central memory and Treg TCRB repertoires appeared more similar. Amplification by PCR could prefer shorter templates, with the same effect in patients and controls.

As to this clone: Its target is not known.

The ends lost 7 bases at V and 5 bases at J; junction bases unmatched: 9. Germline lookup yields CDR1 SQVTM and CDR2 ANQGSEA. The CDR3 sequence is 14 residues long. Purity exceeded 98% in all sorted populations. cDNA synthesis used the whole RNA isolate, giving expressed TCRB sequences. Some clones are missing from TCRdb's copy, which holds only in-frame ones; the method was immunoSEQ multiplex PCR. The repertoire holds about 180,000 clones, with approximately 13% as singletons. The TCR originated in a woman under 30 in good health. The sequencing sample was made of central memory CD4+ T cells from blood. The rearrangement joins TRBV29-1 to TRBJ2-5; 11 bases agree with TRBD2. This CDR3 is CSAPPLAGDETQYF. CDR3 bases: TGCAGCGCTCCCCCACTAGCGGGAGACGAGACCCAGTACTTC. Full variable domain (remainder filled in from reference TRBV29-1 and TRBJ2-5): SAVISQKPSRDICQRGTSLTIQCQVDSQVTMMFWYRQQPGQSLTLIATANQGSEATYESGFVIDKFPISRPNLTFSTLTVSNMSPEDSSIYLCSAPPLAGDETQYFGPGTRLLVL.